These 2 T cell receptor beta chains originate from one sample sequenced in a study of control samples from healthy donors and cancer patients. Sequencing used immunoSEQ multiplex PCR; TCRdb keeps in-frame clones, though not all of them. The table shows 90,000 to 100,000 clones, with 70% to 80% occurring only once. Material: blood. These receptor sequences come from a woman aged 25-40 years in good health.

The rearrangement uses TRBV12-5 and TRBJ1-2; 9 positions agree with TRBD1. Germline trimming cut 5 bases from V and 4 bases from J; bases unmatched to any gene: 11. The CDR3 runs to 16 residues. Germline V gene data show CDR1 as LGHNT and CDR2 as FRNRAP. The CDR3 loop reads CASGPDTGGFGYGYTF. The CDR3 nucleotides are TGTGCTAGTGGTCCCGATACAGGGGGCTTTGGCTATGGCTACACCTTC.

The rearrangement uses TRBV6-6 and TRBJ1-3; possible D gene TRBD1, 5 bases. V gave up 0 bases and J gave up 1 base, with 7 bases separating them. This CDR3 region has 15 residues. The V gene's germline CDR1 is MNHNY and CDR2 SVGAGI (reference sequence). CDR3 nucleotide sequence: TGTGCCAGCAGTTACTCAAAGGGGTCTGGAAACACCATATATTTT. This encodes CASSYSKGSGNTIYF.